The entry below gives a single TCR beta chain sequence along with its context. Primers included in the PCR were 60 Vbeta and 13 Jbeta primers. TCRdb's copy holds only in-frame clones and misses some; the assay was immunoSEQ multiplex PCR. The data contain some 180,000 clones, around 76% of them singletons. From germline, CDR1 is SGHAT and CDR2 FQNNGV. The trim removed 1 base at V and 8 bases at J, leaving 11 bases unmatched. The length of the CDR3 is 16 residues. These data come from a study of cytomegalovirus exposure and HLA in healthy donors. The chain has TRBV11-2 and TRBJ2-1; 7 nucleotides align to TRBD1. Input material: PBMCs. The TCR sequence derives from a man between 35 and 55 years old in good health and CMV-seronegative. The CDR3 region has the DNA TGTGCCAGCAGCTTAGGGGGCCCGGGACAGTTCGATGAGCAGTTCTTC. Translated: CASSLGGPGQFDEQFF.